This T cell receptor beta chain was profiled in a study of T cells in Graves' hyperthyroidism and ophthalmopathy. This clonotype was observed many times. Germline is not matched at one junction end, which may reflect a read error. CDR3 length: 12 residues. From germline, CDR1 is SQVTM and CDR2 ANQGSEA. The TCR beta CDR3 regions underwent amplification using RNA transcripts as the source. RT-PCR in the first round (using the HTBI primer set) targeted the TCR CDR3. MiXCR was run by TCRdb on the multiplex PCR reads, yielding one entry per CDR3 protein. Counted here are nearly 600,000 distinct CDR3 sequences, 13% to 15% occurring once; the ten biggest clones make up 6.5% to 9%.

The sequence was obtained from a woman younger than 30 with Graves' ophthalmopathy. This rearrangement joins TRBV29-1 to TRBJ2-1, with D possibly being TRBD2 (5 bases). The sequencing input was blood. The CDR3 here is CCASRSYNEQFF. The CDR3 nucleotides are TGTTGCGCTAGCAGATCCTACAATGAGCAGTTCTTC.